This entry describes one T cell receptor beta chain. Its antigen is unknown. This sample is part of a study of shared clonotypes between healthy human individuals. Study-level results: The authors sampled blood alone, and tissue repertoires likely differ.

Some 30,000 T cell genomes, or about 200 ng DNA, went into the sorted-subset replicate PCRs. Assay: immunoSEQ multiplex PCR; the TCRdb copy retains only in-frame clones and omits some. The sample lists around 1.5 million clones; roughly 98% were seen once. The CDR3 totals 12 residues. V was cut by 8 bases and J by 3 bases, with 10 bases left in between. CDR1 and CDR2 (germline): WSHSY, SAAADI. This TCR was sampled from a man aged 30 to 45 in good health. Sequencing was performed on naive CD4+ T cells sorted from blood. The subset here: CD45RA+ positively selected. This chain connects TRBV10-2 to TRBJ1-1; the D gene is possibly TRBD1 (5 bases). As DNA, the CDR3 is TGCGCCAGCGTCTCGGGGGACACTGAAGCTTTCTTT. Translation: CASVSGDTEAFF.